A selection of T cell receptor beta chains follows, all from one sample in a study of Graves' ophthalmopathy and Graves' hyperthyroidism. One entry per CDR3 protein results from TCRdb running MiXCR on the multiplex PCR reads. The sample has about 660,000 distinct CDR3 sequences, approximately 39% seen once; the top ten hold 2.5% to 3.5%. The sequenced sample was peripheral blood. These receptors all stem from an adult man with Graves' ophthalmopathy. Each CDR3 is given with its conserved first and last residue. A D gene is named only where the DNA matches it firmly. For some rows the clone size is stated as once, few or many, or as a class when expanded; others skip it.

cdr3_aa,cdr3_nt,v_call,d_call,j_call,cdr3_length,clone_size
CASSYDGVTGELFF,TGTGCCAGCAGTTATGATGGCGTCACCGGGGAGCTGTTTTTT,TRBV6-4,-,TRBJ2-2,14,-
CAISEAVERDGYTF,TGTGCCATCAGTGAGGCGGTGGAGAGGGACGGCTACACCTTC,TRBV10-3,-,TRBJ1-2,14,many
CSARDQAGPLEAFF,TGCAGTGCTAGAGATCAGGCAGGACCTCTTGAAGCTTTCTTT,TRBV20-1,-,TRBJ1-1,14,many
CASRTTGRNQPQHF,TGTGCCAGCAGAACCACAGGACGCAATCAGCCCCAGCATTTT,TRBV12-3/TRBV12-4,-,TRBJ1-5,14,few
CASSQERPDGYTF,TGTGCCAGCAGCCAAGAACGGCCGGATGGCTACACCTTC,TRBV4-2,-,TRBJ1-2,13,-
CASRKGQGNYGYTF,TGTGCCAGCAGGAAAGGACAGGGAAACTATGGCTACACCTTC,TRBV5-6,TRBD1,TRBJ1-2,14,few
CASSPGTFTGELFF,TGTGCCAGCAGCCCGGGGACTTTCACCGGGGAGCTGTTTTTT,TRBV7-9,-,TRBJ2-2,14,few
CATTPGRGFGYGYTF,TGTGCCACCACCCCGGGGAGGGGTTTCGGCTATGGCTACACCTTC,TRBV19,-,TRBJ1-2,15,many
CAWSQQGNTEAFF,TGTGCCTGGAGCCAACAGGGGAACACTGAAGCTTTCTTT,TRBV19,-,TRBJ1-1,13,-
CASSIRPGTRETQYF,TGCGCCAGCAGCATCAGGCCGGGAACTAGGGAGACCCAGTACTTC,TRBV5-1,-,TRBJ2-5,15,many
CASSLVGKPYEQYF,TGTGCCAGCAGCTTAGTGGGGAAACCGTACGAGCAGTACTTC,TRBV7-8,-,TRBJ2-7,14,many
CASSVAGGEAEAFF,TGTGCCAGCAGCGTAGCCGGGGGGGAGGCTGAAGCTTTCTTT,TRBV9,-,TRBJ1-1,14,many
CATLGQGANTEAFF,TGTGCCACGTTGGGACAGGGGGCGAACACTGAAGCTTTCTTT,TRBV24-1,TRBD1,TRBJ1-1,14,-
CAISGGQGIGANVLTF,TGTGCCATCAGTGGGGGACAGGGGATTGGGGCCAACGTCCTGACTTTC,TRBV10-3,TRBD1,TRBJ2-6,16,-
CAISESRRSSNEQFF,TGTGCCATCAGTGAGTCCAGGCGGTCGAGCAATGAGCAGTTCTTC,TRBV10-3,-,TRBJ2-1,15,few
CASSLGLGSSYEQYF,TGTGCCAGCAGTCTCGGGCTCGGGAGCTCTTACGAGCAGTACTTC,TRBV7-3,-,TRBJ2-7,15,many
CASSQEGGPTEAFF,TGTGCCAGCAGCCAAGAGGGGGGGCCCACTGAAGCTTTCTTT,TRBV4-2,-,TRBJ1-1,14,few
CASSLFNRDYGYTF,TGTGCCAGCAGCTTGTTTAACAGGGATTATGGCTACACCTTC,TRBV5-5,-,TRBJ1-2,14,-
CASSSLQGKETQYF,TGCGCCAGCAGCTCGCTCCAGGGAAAAGAGACCCAGTACTTC,TRBV5-1,-,TRBJ2-5,14,many
CASSDGQGPNTEAFF,TGTGCCAGTAGTGACGGACAGGGGCCGAACACTGAAGCTTTCTTT,TRBV19,TRBD1,TRBJ1-1,15,many
CATSDDRTSAFEQFF,TGTGCCACCAGTGATGACAGGACCTCAGCATTTGAGCAGTTCTTC,TRBV24-1,-,TRBJ2-1,15,-
CASSLALGGPRDTGSPLHF,TGTGCCAGCAGCTTAGCGTTGGGGGGGCCTCGGGACACAGGGTCACCCCTCCACTTT,TRBV7-2,-,TRBJ1-6,19,-
CAISPTQLGSPLHF,TGTGCCATCAGTCCCACCCAACTCGGTTCACCCCTCCACTTT,TRBV10-3,-,TRBJ1-6,14,-
CSASLRTGGEQYF,TGCAGTGCTAGTTTAAGGACGGGAGGCGAGCAGTACTTC,TRBV20-1,TRBD2,TRBJ2-7,13,-
CASSQVARSGGNTIYF,TGCGCCAGCAGCCAAGTGGCCAGGAGTGGTGGAAACACCATATATTTT,TRBV4-1,-,TRBJ1-3,16,few
CASSVGRNGEAFF,TGTGCCAGCAGTGTGGGCCGCAACGGTGAAGCTTTCTTT,TRBV2,-,TRBJ1-1,13,-
CASHPRLGKAFF,TGTGCCAGCCACCCGCGATTGGGCAAAGCTTTCTTT,TRBV12-3/TRBV12-4,-,TRBJ1-1,12,-
CASSSSGAGALYGYTF,TGTGCCAGCAGCTCCTCAGGTGCGGGGGCACTGTATGGCTACACCTTC,TRBV7-8,-,TRBJ1-2,16,many
CASSSVGNQPQHF,TGTGCCAGCAGTTCCGTAGGGAATCAGCCCCAGCATTTT,TRBV10-3,-,TRBJ1-5,13,-
CSVWTGFEKLFF,TGCAGCGTCTGGACAGGGTTCGAAAAACTGTTTTTT,TRBV29-1,TRBD1,TRBJ1-4,12,-
CASSPGGGWANVLTF,TGTGCCAGCAGTCCAGGGGGCGGCTGGGCCAACGTCCTGACTTTC,TRBV9,TRBD1,TRBJ2-6,15,-
CASSPLQENTEAFF,TGTGCCAGCTCACCATTACAGGAGAACACTGAAGCTTTCTTT,TRBV5-6,-,TRBJ1-1,14,-
CASSLTGNGQPQHF,TGTGCCAGCAGTTTGACAGGGAACGGTCAGCCCCAGCATTTT,TRBV27,TRBD1,TRBJ1-5,14,many
CASSSGARTYEQYF,TGTGCCAGCAGCTCAGGGGCGCGGACCTACGAGCAGTACTTC,TRBV9,-,TRBJ2-7,14,-
CASSRTGHNSPLHF,TGTGCCAGCAGCCGGACGGGACACAATTCACCCCTCCACTTT,TRBV2,-,TRBJ1-6,14,many
CATSTISTYEQYF,TGTGCCACCAGCACCATATCCACCTACGAGCAGTACTTC,TRBV15,-,TRBJ2-7,13,many
CASGPGSGNTIYF,TGTGCTAGTGGTCCGGGCTCTGGAAACACCATATATTTT,TRBV12-5,-,TRBJ1-3,13,few
CASSLGPTGYEQYF,TGCGCCAGCAGCTTAGGACCGACGGGCTACGAGCAGTACTTC,TRBV5-1,-,TRBJ2-7,14,many
CASSLDWEKGATNEKLFF,TGTGCCAGCAGCTTAGATTGGGAAAAGGGCGCAACTAATGAAAAACTGTTTTTT,TRBV7-8,-,TRBJ1-4,18,few
CATGGFNTEAFF,TGTGCGACAGGGGGATTTAACACTGAAGCTTTCTTT,TRBV6-6,TRBD1,TRBJ1-1,12,-